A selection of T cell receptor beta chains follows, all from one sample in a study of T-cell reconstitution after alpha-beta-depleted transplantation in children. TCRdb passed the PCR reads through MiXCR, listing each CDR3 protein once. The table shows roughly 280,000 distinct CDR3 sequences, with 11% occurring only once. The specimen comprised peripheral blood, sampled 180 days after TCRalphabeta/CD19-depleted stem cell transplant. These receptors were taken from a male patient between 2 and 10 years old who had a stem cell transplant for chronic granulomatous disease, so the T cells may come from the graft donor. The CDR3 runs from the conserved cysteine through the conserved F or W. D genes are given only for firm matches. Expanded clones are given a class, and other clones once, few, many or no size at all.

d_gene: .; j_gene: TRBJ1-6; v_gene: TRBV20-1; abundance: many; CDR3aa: CSAREAWGSYNSPLHF; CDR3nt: TGCAGTGCTAGAGAGGCCTGGGGCTCCTATAATTCACCCCTCCACTTT
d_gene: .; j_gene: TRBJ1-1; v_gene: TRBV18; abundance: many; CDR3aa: CASSPHDSMNTEAFF; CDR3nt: TGTGCCAGCTCACCTCATGACAGCATGAACACTGAAGCTTTCTTT
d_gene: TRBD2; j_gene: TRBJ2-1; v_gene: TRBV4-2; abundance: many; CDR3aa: CASRPTSGSSYNEQFF; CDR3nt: TGTGCCAGCAGACCTACTAGCGGAAGCTCCTACAATGAGCAGTTCTTC
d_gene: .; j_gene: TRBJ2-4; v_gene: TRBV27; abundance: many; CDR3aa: CASSRITGGGGGGIQYF; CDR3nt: TGTGCCAGCAGCAGGATCACAGGGGGGGGAGGTGGAGGCATTCAGTACTTC
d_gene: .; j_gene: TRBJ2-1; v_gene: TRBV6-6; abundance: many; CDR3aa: CASSYASFNEQFF; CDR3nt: TGTGCCAGCAGTTACGCATCCTTCAATGAGCAGTTCTTC
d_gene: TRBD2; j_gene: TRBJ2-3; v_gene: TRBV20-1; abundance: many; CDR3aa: CSASRDGTSGKGFGDTQYF; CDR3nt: TGCAGTGCTAGCCGGGACGGTACTAGCGGGAAAGGGTTTGGAGATACGCAGTATTTT
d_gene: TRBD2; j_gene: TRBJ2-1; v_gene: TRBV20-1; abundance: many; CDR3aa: CSARDHLAGKYNEQFF; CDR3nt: TGCAGTGCTAGAGATCACCTAGCGGGGAAATACAATGAGCAGTTCTTC
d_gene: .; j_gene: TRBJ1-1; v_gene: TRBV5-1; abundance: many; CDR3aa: CASSLGGQNTEAFF; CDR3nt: TGCGCCAGCAGCTTAGGGGGGCAGAACACTGAAGCTTTCTTT
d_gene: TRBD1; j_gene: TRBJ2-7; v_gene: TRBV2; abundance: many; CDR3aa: CATDRGTYEQYF; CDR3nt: TGTGCCACCGACAGGGGGACGTACGAGCAGTACTTC
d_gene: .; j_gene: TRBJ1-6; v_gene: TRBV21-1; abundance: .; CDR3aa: CASSNLGQGSNNSPLHF; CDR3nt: TGTGCCAGCAGCAACCTAGGGCAGGGGTCGAATAATTCACCCCTCCACTTT
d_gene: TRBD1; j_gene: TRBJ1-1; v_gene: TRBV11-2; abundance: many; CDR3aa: CASRGQGGTEAFF; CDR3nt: TGTGCCAGCAGGGGACAGGGGGGCACTGAAGCTTTCTTT
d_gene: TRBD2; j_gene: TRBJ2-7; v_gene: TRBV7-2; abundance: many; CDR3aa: CASSLGLAGGPSYEQYF; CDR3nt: TGTGCCAGCAGCTTGGGACTAGCGGGAGGGCCCTCCTACGAGCAGTACTTC
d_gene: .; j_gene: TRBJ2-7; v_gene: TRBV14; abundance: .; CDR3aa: CASSPSEAGSYEQYF; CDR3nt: TGTGCCAGCAGCCCCTCCGAGGCCGGATCCTACGAGCAGTACTTC
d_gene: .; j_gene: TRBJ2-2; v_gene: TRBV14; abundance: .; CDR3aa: CAGSRPTGAGQANTGELFF; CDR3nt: TGTGCCGGGAGTCGACCAACCGGGGCAGGCCAAGCGAACACCGGGGAGCTGTTTTTT
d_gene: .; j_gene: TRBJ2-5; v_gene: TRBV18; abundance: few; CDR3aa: CASSSGGRNQETQYF; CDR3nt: TGTGCCAGCTCAAGTGGGGGACGGAACCAAGAGACCCAGTACTTC
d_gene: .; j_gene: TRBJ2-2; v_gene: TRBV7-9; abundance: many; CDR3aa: CASSLDNSHTGELFF; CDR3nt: TGTGCCAGCAGCTTGGACAACTCACACACCGGGGAGCTGTTTTTT
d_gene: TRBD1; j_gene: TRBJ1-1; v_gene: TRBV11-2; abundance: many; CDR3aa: CASSLTPRDRGKGNTEAFF; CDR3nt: TGTGCCAGCAGTTTAACCCCCCGGGACAGGGGAAAAGGAAACACTGAAGCTTTCTTT
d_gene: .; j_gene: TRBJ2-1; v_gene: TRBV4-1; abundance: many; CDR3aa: CASSQWDWKQNQAYNEQFF; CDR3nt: TGCGCCAGCAGCCAGTGGGACTGGAAACAAAATCAGGCGTACAATGAGCAGTTCTTC
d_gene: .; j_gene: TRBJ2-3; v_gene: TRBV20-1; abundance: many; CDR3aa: CSVVIHGSTDTQYF; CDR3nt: TGCAGTGTCGTAATCCACGGGAGCACAGATACGCAGTATTTT
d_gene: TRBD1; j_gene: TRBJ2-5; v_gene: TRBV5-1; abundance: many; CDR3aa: CASSPRQGRETQYF; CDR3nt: TGCGCCAGCAGCCCACGACAGGGCCGGGAGACCCAGTACTTC
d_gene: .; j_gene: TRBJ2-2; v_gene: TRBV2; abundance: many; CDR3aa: CASTQTGSGELFF; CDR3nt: TGTGCCAGCACTCAGACGGGGTCCGGGGAGCTGTTTTTT
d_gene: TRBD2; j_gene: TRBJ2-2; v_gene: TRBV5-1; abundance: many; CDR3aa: CASSKGSLAGDSTGELFF; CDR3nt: TGCGCCAGCAGCAAAGGCTCCCTAGCGGGAGATAGTACCGGGGAGCTGTTTTTT
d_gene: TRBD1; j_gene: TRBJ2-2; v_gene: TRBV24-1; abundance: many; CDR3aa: CATSENQGAGELFF; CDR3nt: TGTGCCACCAGTGAAAACCAGGGGGCCGGGGAGCTGTTTTTT
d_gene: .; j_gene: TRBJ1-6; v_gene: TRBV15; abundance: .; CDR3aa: CATSSRWGTYSPLHF; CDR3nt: TGTGCCACCAGCTCTCGGTGGGGAACTTATTCACCCCTCCACTTT
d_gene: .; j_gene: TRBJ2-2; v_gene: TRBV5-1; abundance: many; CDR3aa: CATTLERNTGELFF; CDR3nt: TGCGCCACCACCCTGGAGCGGAACACCGGGGAGCTGTTTTTT
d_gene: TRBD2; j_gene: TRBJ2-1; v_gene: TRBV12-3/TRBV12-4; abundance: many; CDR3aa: CASSLPLTSGRSNEQFF; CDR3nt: TGTGCCAGCAGTTTACCCCTTACTAGCGGGAGAAGTAATGAGCAGTTCTTC